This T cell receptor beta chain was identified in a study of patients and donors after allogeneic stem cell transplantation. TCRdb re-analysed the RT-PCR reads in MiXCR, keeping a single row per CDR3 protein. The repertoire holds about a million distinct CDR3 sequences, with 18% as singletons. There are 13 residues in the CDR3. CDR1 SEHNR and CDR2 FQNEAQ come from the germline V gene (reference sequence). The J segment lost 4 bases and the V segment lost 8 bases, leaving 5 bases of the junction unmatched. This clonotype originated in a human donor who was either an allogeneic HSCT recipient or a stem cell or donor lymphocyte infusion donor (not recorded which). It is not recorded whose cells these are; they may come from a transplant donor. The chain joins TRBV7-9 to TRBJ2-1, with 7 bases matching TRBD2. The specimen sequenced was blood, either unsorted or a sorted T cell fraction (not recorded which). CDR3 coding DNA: TGTGCCAGCTCCGTACTAGCGTACAATGAGCAGTTCTTC. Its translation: CASSVLAYNEQFF. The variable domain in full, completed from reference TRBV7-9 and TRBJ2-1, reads DTGVSQNPRHKITKRGQNVTFRCDPISEHNRLYWYRQTLGQGPEFLTYFQNEAQLEKSRLLSDRFSAERPKGSFSTLEIQRTEQGDSAMYLCASSVLAYNEQFFGPGTRLTVL.